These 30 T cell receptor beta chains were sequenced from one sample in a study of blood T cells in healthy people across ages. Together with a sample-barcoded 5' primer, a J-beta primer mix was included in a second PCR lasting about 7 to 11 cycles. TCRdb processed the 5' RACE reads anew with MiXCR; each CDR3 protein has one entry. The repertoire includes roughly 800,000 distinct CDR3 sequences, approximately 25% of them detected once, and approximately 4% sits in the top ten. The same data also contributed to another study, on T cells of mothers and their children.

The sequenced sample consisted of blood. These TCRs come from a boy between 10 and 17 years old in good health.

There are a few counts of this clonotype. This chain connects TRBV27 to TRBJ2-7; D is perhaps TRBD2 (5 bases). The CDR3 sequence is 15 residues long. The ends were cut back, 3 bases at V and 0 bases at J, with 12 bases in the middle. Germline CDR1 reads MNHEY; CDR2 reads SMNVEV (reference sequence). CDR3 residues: CASSFLLGSSYEQYF. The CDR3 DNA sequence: TGTGCCAGCAGTTTCCTCCTGGGGAGCTCCTACGAGCAGTACTTC.

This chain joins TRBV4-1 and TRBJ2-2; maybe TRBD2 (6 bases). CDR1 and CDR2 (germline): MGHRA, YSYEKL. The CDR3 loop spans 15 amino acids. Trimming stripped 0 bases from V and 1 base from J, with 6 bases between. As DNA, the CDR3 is TGCGCCAGCAGCCAAGAGCGGGAGAACACCGGGGAGCTGTTTTTT. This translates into CASSQERENTGELFF.

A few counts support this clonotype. The CDR3 is CASSDGQVPTDTQYF. The CDR3 region has the DNA TGTGCCAGCAGTGATGGACAGGTCCCCACAGATACGCAGTATTTT. The chain carries TRBV12-3 or TRBV12-4 and TRBJ2-3; 7 nucleotides line up with TRBD1. V gave up 5 bases and J gave up 2 bases; unmatched junction bases: 7. The CDR3 length is 15 residues.

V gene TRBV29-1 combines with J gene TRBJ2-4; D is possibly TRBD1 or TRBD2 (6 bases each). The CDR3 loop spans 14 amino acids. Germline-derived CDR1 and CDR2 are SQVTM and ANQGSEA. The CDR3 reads CPLGGPGPKNIQYF. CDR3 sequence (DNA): TGCCCCCTGGGGGGCCCCGGCCCCAAAAACATTCAGTACTTC.

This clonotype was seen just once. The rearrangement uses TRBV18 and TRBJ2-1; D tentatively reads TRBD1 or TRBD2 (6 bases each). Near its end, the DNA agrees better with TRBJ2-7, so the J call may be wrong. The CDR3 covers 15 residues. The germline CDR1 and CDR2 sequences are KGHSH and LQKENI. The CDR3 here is CASSPSLGGIHEQYF. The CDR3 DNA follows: TGTGCCAGCTCACCAAGTTTGGGGGGCATCCACGAGCAGTACTTC.

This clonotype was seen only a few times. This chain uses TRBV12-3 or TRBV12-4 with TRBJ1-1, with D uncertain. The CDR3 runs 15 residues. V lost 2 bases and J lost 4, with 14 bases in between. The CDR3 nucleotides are TGTGCCAGCAGTTTATCCGAAGTGGGGTTCACTGAAGCTTTCTTT. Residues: CASSLSEVGFTEAFF.

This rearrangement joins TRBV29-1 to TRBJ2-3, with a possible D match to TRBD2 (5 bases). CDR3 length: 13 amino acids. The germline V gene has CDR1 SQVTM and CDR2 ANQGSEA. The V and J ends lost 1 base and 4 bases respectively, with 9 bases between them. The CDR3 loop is CSVEGGFPDTQYF. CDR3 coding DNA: TGCAGCGTTGAAGGAGGGTTTCCAGATACGCAGTATTTT.

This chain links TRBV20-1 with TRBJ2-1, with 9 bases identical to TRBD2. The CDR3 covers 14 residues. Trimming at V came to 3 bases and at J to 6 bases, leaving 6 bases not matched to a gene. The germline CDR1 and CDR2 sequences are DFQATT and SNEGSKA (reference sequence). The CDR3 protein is CSASGGGRANEQFF. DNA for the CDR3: TGCAGTGCTAGTGGAGGCGGGAGGGCCAATGAGCAGTTCTTC.

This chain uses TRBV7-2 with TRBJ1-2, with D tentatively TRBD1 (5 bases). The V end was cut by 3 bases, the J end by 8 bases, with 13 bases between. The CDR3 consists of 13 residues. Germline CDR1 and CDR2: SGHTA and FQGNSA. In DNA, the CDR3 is TGTGCCAGCAGCTTTACCGGGGCGGGCGGCTACACCTTC. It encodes CASSFTGAGGYTF.

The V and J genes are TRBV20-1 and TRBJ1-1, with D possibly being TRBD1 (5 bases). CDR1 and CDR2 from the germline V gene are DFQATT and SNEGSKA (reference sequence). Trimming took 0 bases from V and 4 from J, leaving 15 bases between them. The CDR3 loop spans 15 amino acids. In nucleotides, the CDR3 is TGCAGTGCTAGAGATCGCAGAGGGGCTAGCACTGAAGCTTTCTTT. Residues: CSARDRRGASTEAFF.

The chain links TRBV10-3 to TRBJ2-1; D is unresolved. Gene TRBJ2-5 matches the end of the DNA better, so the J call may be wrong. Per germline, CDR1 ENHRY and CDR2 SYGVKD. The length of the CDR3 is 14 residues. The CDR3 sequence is CAISDSIASETQYF. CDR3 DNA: TGTGCCATCAGTGATTCTATTGCTTCGGAGACCCAGTACTTC.

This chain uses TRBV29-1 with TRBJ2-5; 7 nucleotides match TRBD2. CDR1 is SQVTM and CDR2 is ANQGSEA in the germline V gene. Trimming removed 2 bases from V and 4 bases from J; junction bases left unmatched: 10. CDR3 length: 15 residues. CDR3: CSVESRLAAIETQYF. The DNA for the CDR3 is TGCAGCGTTGAAAGTCGGCTAGCGGCGATAGAGACCCAGTACTTC.

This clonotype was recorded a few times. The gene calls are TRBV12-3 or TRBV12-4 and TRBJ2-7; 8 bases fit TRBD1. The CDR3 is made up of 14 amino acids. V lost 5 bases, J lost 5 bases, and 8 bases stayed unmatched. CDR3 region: CASSRQGIIHEQYF. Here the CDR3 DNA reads TGTGCCAGCAGTCGACAGGGGATTATCCACGAGCAGTACTTC.

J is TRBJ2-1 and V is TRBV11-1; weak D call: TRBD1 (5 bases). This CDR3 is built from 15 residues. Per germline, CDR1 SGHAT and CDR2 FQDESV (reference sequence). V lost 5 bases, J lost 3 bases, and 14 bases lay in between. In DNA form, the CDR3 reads TGTGCCAGCAGCCGCAGGGCCAGGCGCTACAATGAGCAGTTCTTC. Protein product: CASSRRARRYNEQFF.

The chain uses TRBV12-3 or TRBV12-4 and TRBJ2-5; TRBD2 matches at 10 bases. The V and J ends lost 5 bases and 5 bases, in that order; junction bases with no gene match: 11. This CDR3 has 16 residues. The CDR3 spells CASSRTSGNREETQYF. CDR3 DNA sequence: TGTGCCAGCAGTCGGACTAGCGGCAACAGGGAGGAGACCCAGTACTTC.

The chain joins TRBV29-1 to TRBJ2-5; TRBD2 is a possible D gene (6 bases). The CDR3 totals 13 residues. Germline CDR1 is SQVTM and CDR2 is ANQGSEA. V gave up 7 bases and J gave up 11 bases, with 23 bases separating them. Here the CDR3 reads CSGGDTDYNEQYF. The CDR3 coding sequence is TGCAGCGGAGGGGATACGGACTACAATGAGCAGTACTTC.

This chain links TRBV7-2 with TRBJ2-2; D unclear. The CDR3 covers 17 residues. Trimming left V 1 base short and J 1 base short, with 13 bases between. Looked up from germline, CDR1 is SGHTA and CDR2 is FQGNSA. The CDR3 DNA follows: TGTGCCAGCAGCTTAGAGGCTCGCTCTCTGAACACCGGGGAGCTGTTTTTT. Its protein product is CASSLEARSLNTGELFF.

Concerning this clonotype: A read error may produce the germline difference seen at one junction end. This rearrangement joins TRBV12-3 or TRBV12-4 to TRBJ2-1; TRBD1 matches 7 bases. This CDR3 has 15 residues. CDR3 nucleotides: TGTACCAGCAGTGAACAGGGGAGCTCCTACAATGAGCAGTTCTTC. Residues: CTSSEQGSSYNEQFF.

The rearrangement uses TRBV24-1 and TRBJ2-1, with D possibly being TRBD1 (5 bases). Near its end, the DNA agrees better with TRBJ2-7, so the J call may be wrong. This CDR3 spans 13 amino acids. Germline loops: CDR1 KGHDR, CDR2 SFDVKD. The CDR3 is CATSGTPIYEQYF. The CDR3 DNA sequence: TGTGCCACCAGTGGGACACCTATCTACGAGCAGTACTTC.

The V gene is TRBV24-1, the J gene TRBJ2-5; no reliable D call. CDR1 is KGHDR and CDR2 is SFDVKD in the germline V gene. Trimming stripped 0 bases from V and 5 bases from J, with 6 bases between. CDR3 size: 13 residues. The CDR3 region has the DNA TGTGCCACCAGTGATTTGCGCGTTGAGACCCAGTACTTC. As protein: CATSDLRVETQYF.

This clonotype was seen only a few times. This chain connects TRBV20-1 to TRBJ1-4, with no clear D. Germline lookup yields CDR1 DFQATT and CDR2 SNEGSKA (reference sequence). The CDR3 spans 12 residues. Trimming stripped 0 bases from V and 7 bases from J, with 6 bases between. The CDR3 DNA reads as TGCAGTGCTAGAGATGATAGTGAAAAACTGTTTTTT. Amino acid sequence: CSARDDSEKLFF.

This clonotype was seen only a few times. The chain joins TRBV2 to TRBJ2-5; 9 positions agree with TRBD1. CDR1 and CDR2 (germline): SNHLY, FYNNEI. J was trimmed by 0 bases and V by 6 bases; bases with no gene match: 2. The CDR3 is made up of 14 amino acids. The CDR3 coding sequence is TGTGCCAGCAGAGGACAGGGGTACCAAGAGACCCAGTACTTC. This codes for CASRGQGYQETQYF.

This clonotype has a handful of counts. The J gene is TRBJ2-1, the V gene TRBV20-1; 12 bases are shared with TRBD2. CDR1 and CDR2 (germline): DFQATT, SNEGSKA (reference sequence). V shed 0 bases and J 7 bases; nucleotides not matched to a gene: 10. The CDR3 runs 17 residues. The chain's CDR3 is CSARDWRLAGGQNEQFF. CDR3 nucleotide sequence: TGCAGTGCTAGAGATTGGCGGCTAGCGGGAGGGCAGAATGAGCAGTTCTTC.

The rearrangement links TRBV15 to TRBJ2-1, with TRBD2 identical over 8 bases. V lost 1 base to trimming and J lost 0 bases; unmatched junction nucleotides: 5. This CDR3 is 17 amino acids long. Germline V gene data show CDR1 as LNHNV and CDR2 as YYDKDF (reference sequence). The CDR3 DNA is TGTGCCACCAGCAGAGGGGGTGGGACTAGCTCCTACAATGAGCAGTTCTTC. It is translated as CATSRGGGTSSYNEQFF.

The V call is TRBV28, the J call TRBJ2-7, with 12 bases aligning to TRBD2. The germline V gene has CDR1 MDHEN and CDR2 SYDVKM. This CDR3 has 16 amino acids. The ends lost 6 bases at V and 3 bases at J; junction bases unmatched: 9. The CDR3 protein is CASSVRTSGVVYEQYF. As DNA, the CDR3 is TGTGCCAGCAGCGTCCGGACTAGCGGGGTTGTCTACGAGCAGTACTTC.

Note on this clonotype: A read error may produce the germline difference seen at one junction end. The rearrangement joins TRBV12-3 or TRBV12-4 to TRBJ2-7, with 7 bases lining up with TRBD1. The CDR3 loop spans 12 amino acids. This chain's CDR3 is CASGQEIYEHYF. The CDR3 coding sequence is TGTGCCAGCGGACAGGAGATCTACGAGCACTACTTC.

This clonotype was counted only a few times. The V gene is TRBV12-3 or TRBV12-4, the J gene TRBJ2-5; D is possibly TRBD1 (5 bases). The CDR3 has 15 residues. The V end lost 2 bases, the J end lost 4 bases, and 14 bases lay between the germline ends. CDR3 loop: CASSLLGLPGETQYF. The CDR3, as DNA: TGTGCCAGCAGTTTATTGGGGCTCCCCGGAGAGACCCAGTACTTC.

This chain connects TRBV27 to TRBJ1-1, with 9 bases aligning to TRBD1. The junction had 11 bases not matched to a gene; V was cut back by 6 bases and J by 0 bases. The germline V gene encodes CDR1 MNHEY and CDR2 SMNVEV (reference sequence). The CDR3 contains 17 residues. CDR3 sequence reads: CASSRGDRGTMNTEAFF. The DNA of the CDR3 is TGTGCCAGCAGCCGCGGCGACAGGGGGACCATGAACACTGAAGCTTTCTTT.

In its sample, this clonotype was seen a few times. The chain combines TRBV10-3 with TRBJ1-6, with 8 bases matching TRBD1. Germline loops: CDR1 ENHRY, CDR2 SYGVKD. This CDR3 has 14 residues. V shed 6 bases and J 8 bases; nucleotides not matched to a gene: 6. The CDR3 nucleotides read TGTGCCATCAGGGACAGGGACGGCGATTCACCCCTCCACTTT. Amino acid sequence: CAIRDRDGDSPLHF.

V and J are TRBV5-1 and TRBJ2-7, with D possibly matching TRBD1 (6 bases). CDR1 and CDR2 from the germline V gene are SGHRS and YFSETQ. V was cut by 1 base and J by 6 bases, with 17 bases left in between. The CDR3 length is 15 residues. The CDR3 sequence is CASSLLEGVRTEQYF. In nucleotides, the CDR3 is TGCGCCAGCAGCTTGCTAGAGGGGGTTCGTACCGAGCAGTACTTC.